A single sample is the source of the 3 T cell receptor beta chains below, sequenced in a study of cytomegalovirus exposure and HLA in healthy donors. This PCR relied on a set of 60 Vbeta primers and 13 Jbeta primers. TCRdb's copy holds only in-frame clones and misses some; the assay was immunoSEQ multiplex PCR. The repertoire has approximately 110,000 clones, over 75% of them found once; the top ten carry about 13%. The specimen sequenced was PBMCs. These TCRs come from a woman aged 40-49 years in good health and CMV-seropositive.

This sequence joins TRBV19 and TRBJ1-1, with a possible D match to TRBD1 (5 bases). Germline V gene sequence: CDR1 LNHDA, CDR2 SQIVND (reference sequence). V was trimmed by 0 bases and J by 10 bases, leaving 12 bases between them. The CDR3 sequence is 13 residues long. The CDR3 DNA reads TGTGCCAGTAGTATAGAGGGAGGGGTCGGAGCTTTCTTT. Translated: CASSIEGGVGAFF.

The chain couples TRBV6-6 to TRBJ2-3; TRBD2 might be the D (6 bases). V lost 6 bases to trimming and J lost 1 base, with 17 bases between them. This CDR3 contains 16 residues. CDR1 and CDR2 from the germline V gene are MNHNY and SVGAGI (reference sequence). The CDR3 coding sequence is TGTGCCAGCAGCTCTCGAGGTGGGAGGCGCACAGATACGCAGTATTTT. Amino acids: CASSSRGGRRTDTQYF.

CDR3 sequence: CASSPSTGETQYF. The CDR3 coding sequence is TGCGCCAGCAGCCCCTCGACGGGGGAGACCCAGTACTTC. The chain combines TRBV5-1 with TRBJ2-5; D might be TRBD2 (5 bases). The CDR3 has 13 residues. Germline V lookup: CDR1 SGHRS, CDR2 YFSETQ. The germline V and J ends were trimmed by 4 bases and 5 bases, with 12 bases remaining between them.